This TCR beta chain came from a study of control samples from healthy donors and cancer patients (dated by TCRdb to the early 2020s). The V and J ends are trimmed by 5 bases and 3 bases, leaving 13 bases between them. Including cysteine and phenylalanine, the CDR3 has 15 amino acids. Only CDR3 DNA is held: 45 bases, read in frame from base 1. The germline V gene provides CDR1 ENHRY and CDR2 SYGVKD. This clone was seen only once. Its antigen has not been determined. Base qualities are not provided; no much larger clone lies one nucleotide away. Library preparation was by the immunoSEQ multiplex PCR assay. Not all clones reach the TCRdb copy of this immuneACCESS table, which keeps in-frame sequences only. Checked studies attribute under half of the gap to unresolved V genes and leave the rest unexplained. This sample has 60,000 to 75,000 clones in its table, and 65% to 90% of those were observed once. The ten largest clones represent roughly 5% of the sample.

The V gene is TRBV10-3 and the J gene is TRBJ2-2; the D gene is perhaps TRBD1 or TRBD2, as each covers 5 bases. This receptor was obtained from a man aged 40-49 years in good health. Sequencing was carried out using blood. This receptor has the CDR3 CAISIGDGDTGELFF. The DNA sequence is TGTGCCATCAGTATCGGGGACGGAGACACCGGGGAGCTGTTTTTT.